These 20 T cell receptor beta chains were all obtained from the same sample, sequenced in a study of T cells in tuberculosis. Here immunoSEQ multiplex PCR was the method, and the copy in TCRdb shows in-frame clones only, minus some. The table shows more than 40,000 clones, with about 94% occurring only once. The sequenced material came from PBMCs. The receptors originated from a donor between 10 and 35 years old with latent tuberculosis or without tuberculosis infection. Some clones in this sample may be carry-over from other donors' samples.

The rearrangement uses TRBV28 and TRBJ2-5; 9 positions agree with TRBD2. CDR3 length: 16 residues. The ends lost 2 bases at V and 4 bases at J; junction bases unmatched: 8. Germline V gene data show CDR1 as MDHEN and CDR2 as SYDVKM. The CDR3: CASSLEAGGEGETQYF. The CDR3 DNA is TGTGCCAGCAGTTTAGAAGCGGGAGGAGAGGGAGAGACCCAGTACTTC.

This clone has only one observation. J is TRBJ2-1 and V is TRBV11-3; D perhaps matches TRBD1 (5 bases). This CDR3 has 15 amino acids. CDR1 and CDR2 (germline): SGHNT, YENEEA. V gave up 5 bases and J gave up 6 bases, with 17 bases separating them. CDR3 sequence: CASSPNRQLPNEQFF. CDR3 bases: TGTGCCAGCAGCCCAAATCGACAGCTTCCCAATGAGCAGTTCTTC. The full variable domain, with the rest looked up from reference TRBV11-3 and TRBJ2-1, is EAGVVQSPRYKIIEKKQPVAFWCNPISGHNTLYWYLQNLGQGPELLIRYENEEAVDDSQLPKDRFSAERLKGVDSTLKIQPAELGDSAVYLCASSPNRQLPNEQFFGPGTRLTVL.

The rearrangement uses TRBV19 and TRBJ1-1; 8 nucleotides match TRBD1. This CDR3 is built from 15 residues. Germline V gives CDR1 LNHDA, CDR2 SQIVND (reference sequence). V lost 3 bases, J lost 7 bases, and 10 bases stayed unmatched. In DNA form, the CDR3 reads TGTGCCAGTAGTATTGTAGGACAGGGAAGGCGTGAAGCTTTCTTT. Encoded protein: CASSIVGQGRREAFF. Filled out from reference TRBV19 and TRBJ1-1, the complete variable domain reads DGGITQSPKYLFRKEGQNVTLSCEQNLNHDAMYWYRQDPGQGLRLIYYSQIVNDFQKGDIAEGYSVSREKKESFPLTVTSAQKNPTAFYLCASSIVGQGRREAFFGQGTRLTVV.

The rearrangement links TRBV6-6 to TRBJ2-3; 9 bases are a match to TRBD1. The junction had 4 bases not matched to a gene; V was cut back by 8 bases and J by 4 bases. Germline CDR1 MNHNY, CDR2 SVGAGI (reference sequence). This CDR3 spans 13 amino acids. The CDR3 spells CASRDRVSDTQYF. The CDR3 DNA reads TGTGCCAGCCGGGACAGGGTTTCAGATACGCAGTATTTT.

The chain has TRBV14 and TRBJ2-7, with 11 bases fitting TRBD2. Trimming removed 3 bases from V and 3 bases from J; junction bases left unmatched: 16. Germline V gene sequence: CDR1 SGHDN, CDR2 FVKESK. There are 19 residues in the CDR3. CDR3 sequence (DNA): TGTGCCAGCAGCCAGGCGACTAGCGGGATGAGTTTATGGGGCTACGAGCAGTACTTC. Its protein product is CASSQATSGMSLWGYEQYF.

The genes are TRBV6-6 and TRBJ2-1; TRBD2 agrees at 11 bases. The CDR3 is 15 residues long. The germline CDR1 and CDR2 sequences are MNHNY and SVGAGI (reference sequence). V lost 6 bases to trimming and J lost 4 bases; unmatched junction nucleotides: 5. The DNA for the CDR3 is TGTGCCAGCAGCGATCGACTAGCGGGATACAATGAGCAGTTCTTC. Protein product: CASSDRLAGYNEQFF.

The chain has TRBV14 and TRBJ2-3; D uncertain. Germline V gene sequence: CDR1 SGHDN, CDR2 FVKESK. This CDR3 comprises 11 residues. V gave up 4 bases and J gave up 6 bases, with 5 bases separating them. The CDR3 loop reads CASSPGDTQYF. CDR3 bases: TGTGCCAGCAGCCCAGGCGATACGCAGTATTTT.

V usage is TRBV5-1 and J usage is TRBJ1-4; D gene unclear. The CDR3 spans 13 residues. The germline V gene encodes CDR1 SGHRS and CDR2 YFSETQ. Trimming left V 0 bases short and J 5 bases short, with 5 bases between. The CDR3 protein is CASSLGQNEKLFF. The CDR3 DNA reads TGCGCCAGCAGCTTGGGGCAGAATGAAAAACTGTTTTTT.

The CDR3 region has the DNA TGCGCCAGCAGTCAAAACGGACTAGCGGGAGAGGCTGAGCAGTTCTTC. Encoded protein: CASSQNGLAGEAEQFF. This chain connects TRBV5-1 to TRBJ2-1; the match to TRBD2 covers 13 bases. Losses at the gene ends were 5 bases for V and 9 bases for J; bases not matched to a gene: 11. This CDR3 comprises 16 residues. Germline CDR1 is SGHRS and CDR2 is YFSETQ.

This chain connects TRBV28 to TRBJ1-1; tentative D call: TRBD1 (5 bases). Trimming took 7 bases from V and 10 from J, leaving 19 bases between them. Germline V gene sequence: CDR1 MDHEN, CDR2 SYDVKM. There are 13 residues in the CDR3. CDR3 sequence (DNA): TGTGCCAGCACTGGGACTCACGCTCCCGGAGCTTTCTTT. It yields the protein CASTGTHAPGAFF.

V usage is TRBV2 and J usage is TRBJ1-4, with D maybe TRBD1 (5 bases). V was trimmed by 4 bases and J by 7 bases, leaving 16 bases between them. The CDR3 consists of 15 residues. Germline CDR1 and CDR2: SNHLY and FYNNEI. The CDR3 here is CASSVGQGNGEKLFF. The CDR3 coding sequence is TGTGCCAGCAGTGTGGGGCAGGGTAACGGTGAAAAACTGTTTTTT. The full variable domain, with the rest looked up from reference TRBV2 and TRBJ1-4, is EPEVTQTPSHQVTQMGQEVILRCVPISNHLYFYWYRQILGQKVEFLVSFYNNEISEKSEIFDDQFSVERPDGSNFTLKIRSTKLEDSAMYFCASSVGQGNGEKLFFGSGTQLSVL.

The chain has TRBV2 and TRBJ1-1; D gene uncertain. This CDR3 region has 13 residues. V dropped 7 bases and J dropped 5 bases, with 14 bases sitting between them. Germline V gene data show CDR1 as SNHLY and CDR2 as FYNNEI. CDR3 sequence: CASTTEAITEAFF. CDR3 sequence (DNA): TGTGCCAGCACCACCGAGGCAATTACTGAAGCTTTCTTT. Supplemented by reference TRBV2 and TRBJ1-1, the full variable domain reads EPEVTQTPSHQVTQMGQEVILRCVPISNHLYFYWYRQILGQKVEFLVSFYNNEISEKSEIFDDQFSVERPDGSNFTLKIRSTKLEDSAMYFCASTTEAITEAFFGQGTRLTVV.

The V and J genes are TRBV6-1 and TRBJ2-7; 10 positions match TRBD1. This CDR3 has 14 residues. Germline V lookup: CDR1 MNHNS, CDR2 SASEGT. After removal of 1 base from V and 6 bases from J, the junction contained 3 bases not matched to a gene. CDR3 residues: CASSEGGTGAEQYF. The CDR3 DNA reads as TGTGCCAGCAGTGAAGGCGGGACAGGGGCCGAGCAGTACTTC.

The V call is TRBV7-9, the J call TRBJ2-7, with TRBD1 as a possible D gene (5 bases). Germline V gene data show CDR1 as SEHNR and CDR2 as FQNEAQ (reference sequence). This CDR3 spans 18 amino acids. The V end was cut by 1 base, the J end by 4 bases, with 23 bases between. DNA for the CDR3: TGTGCCAGCAGCTTAGATCTGTATGGTAGGCAGGGATATTACGAGCAGTACTTC. Translating gives CASSLDLYGRQGYYEQYF.

The V call is TRBV10-3, the J call TRBJ2-7; 9 nucleotides match TRBD2. The CDR3 length is 14 residues. Germline-derived CDR1 and CDR2 are ENHRY and SYGVKD. Trimming took 8 bases from V and 5 from J; bases not matched to a gene: 10. Here the CDR3 reads CAISSGGRADEQYF. The CDR3 nucleotides are TGTGCCATCTCGAGCGGCGGGAGGGCAGACGAGCAGTACTTC.

V is TRBV30 and J is TRBJ2-2, with 11 positions matching TRBD2. The CDR3 sequence is 17 residues long. Trimming at V came to 0 bases and at J to 1 base, leaving 4 bases not matched to a gene. CDR1 and CDR2 (germline): GTSNPN, SVGIG (reference sequence). As DNA, the CDR3 is TGTGCCTGGAGTGTACGACTAGCGGGAATGAACACCGGGGAGCTGTTTTTT. It codes for CAWSVRLAGMNTGELFF. Together with reference TRBV30 and TRBJ2-2, the CDR3 gives the full variable domain: SQTIHQWPATLVQPVGSPLSLECTVEGTSNPNLYWYRQAAGRGLQLLFYSVGIGQISSEVPQNLSASRPQDRQFILSSKKLLLSDSGFYLCAWSVRLAGMNTGELFFGEGSRLTVL.

The rearrangement uses TRBV2 and TRBJ1-1, with D tentatively TRBD1 (6 bases). V was cut by 1 base and J by 4 bases, with 13 bases left in between. The CDR3 length is 15 residues. From germline, CDR1 is SNHLY and CDR2 FYNNEI. CDR3 in amino acids: CASSEGPGQITEAFF. The CDR3, as DNA: TGTGCCAGCAGTGAAGGCCCGGGACAAATCACTGAAGCTTTCTTT.

J is TRBJ2-7 and V is TRBV4-2; 11 bases line up with TRBD2. The CDR3 spans 15 residues. Germline V gives CDR1 LGHNA, CDR2 YNFKEQ. Trimming cost V 4 bases and J 2 bases; bases outside gene matches: 4. The CDR3 region is CASSPGTSGTYEQYF. The CDR3 coding sequence is TGTGCCAGCAGCCCGGGGACTAGCGGTACCTACGAGCAGTACTTC.

The chain joins TRBV11-2 to TRBJ2-3, with TRBD2 identical over 9 bases. The CDR3 is made up of 18 amino acids. Germline lookup yields CDR1 SGHAT and CDR2 FQNNGV. V was clipped by 5 bases and J by 5 bases; unmatched bases: 17. The CDR3 loop is CASSPRRLAGNLGDTQYF. CDR3 in DNA: TGTGCCAGCAGCCCACGTCGGCTAGCGGGAAACCTCGGAGATACGCAGTATTTT. Looking up the rest from reference TRBV11-2 and TRBJ2-3 gives the full variable domain: EAGVAQSPRYKIIEKRQSVAFWCNPISGHATLYWYQQILGQGPKLLIQFQNNGVVDDSQLPKDRFSAERLKGVDSTLKIQPAKLEDSAVYLCASSPRRLAGNLGDTQYFGPGTRLTVL.

The chain recombines TRBV6-1 with TRBJ1-1, with TRBD1 matching over 8 bases. With 3 bases clipped from V and 5 bases from J, the junction kept 5 bases outside the gene matches. The CDR3 has 14 amino acids. Germline CDR1 reads MNHNS; CDR2 reads SASEGT. CDR3 sequence reads: CASSDRQGWTEAFF. In DNA form, the CDR3 reads TGTGCCAGCAGTGACCGACAGGGGTGGACTGAAGCTTTCTTT.